This T cell receptor (beta chain) was recovered during a study of T cells in Graves' hyperthyroidism and ophthalmopathy. RNA transcripts provided the source from which TCR beta CDR3 regions were amplified. First-round RT-PCR with HTBI primers amplified the TCR CDR3 region. TCRdb passed the multiplex PCR reads through MiXCR, listing each CDR3 protein once. The repertoire includes 610,000 or so distinct CDR3 sequences, under 60% of them detected once, and 7.5% to 8.5% sits in the top ten. Sequenced material: peripheral blood or thyroid tissue (not recorded which). The clonotype was recovered from a woman in her late teens or twenties with Graves' hyperthyroidism.

CDR3 loop: CASSSEALLNTGELFF. The CDR3 DNA reads TGTGCCAGCAGCTCCGAAGCCCTTTTGAACACCGGGGAGCTGTTTTTT. V gene TRBV7-1 combines with J gene TRBJ2-2; no definite D call. TRBV7-1 is given ORF status, its function remaining uncertain. V lost 3 bases, J lost 1 base, and 12 bases lay in between. CDR3 length equals 16 residues.